This T cell receptor beta chain was sequenced in a study of monozygotic twins with inflammatory bowel disease. TCRdb reanalyzed the 5' RACE reads and collapses them to one entry per CDR3 protein, without DNA. The sample table sets out over 120,000 distinct CDR3 sequences. Germline V gene sequence: CDR1 SQVTM, CDR2 ANQGSEA. CDR3 length: 15 amino acids. This chain links TRBV29-1 with TRBJ2-3; with no DNA, the TCRdb D assignment of TRBD1 cannot be verified. Sequencing used blood. This TCR came from a human donor with ulcerative colitis or Crohn's disease, or a healthy co-twin of an affected twin (not recorded which). CDR3 region: CSVGGDRIPTDTQYF.